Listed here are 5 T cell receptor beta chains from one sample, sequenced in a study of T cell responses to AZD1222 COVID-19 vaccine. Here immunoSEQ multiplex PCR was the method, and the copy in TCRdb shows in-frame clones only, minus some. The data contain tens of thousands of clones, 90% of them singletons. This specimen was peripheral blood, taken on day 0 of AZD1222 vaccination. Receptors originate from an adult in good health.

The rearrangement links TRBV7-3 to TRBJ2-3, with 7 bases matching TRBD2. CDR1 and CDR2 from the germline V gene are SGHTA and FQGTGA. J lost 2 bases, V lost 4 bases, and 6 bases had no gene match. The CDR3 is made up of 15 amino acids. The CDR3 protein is CASSYGGLDTDTQYF. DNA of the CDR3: TGTGCCAGCAGCTACGGAGGACTAGACACAGATACGCAGTATTTT.

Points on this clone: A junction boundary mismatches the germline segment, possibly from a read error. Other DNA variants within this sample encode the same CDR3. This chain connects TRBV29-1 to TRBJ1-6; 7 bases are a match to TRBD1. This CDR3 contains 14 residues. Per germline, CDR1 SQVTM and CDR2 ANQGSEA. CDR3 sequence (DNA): TGCAGCGTATCGGACAGGACAAGTAATTCGCCCCTCCACTTT. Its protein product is CSVSDRTSNSPLHF.

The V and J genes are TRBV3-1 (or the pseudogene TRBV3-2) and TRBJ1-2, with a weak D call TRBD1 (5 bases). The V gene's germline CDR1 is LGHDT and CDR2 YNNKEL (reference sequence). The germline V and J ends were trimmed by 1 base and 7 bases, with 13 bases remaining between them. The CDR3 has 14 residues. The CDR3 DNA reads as TGTGCCAGCAGCCAAGGAGACAGTATCGGTGGCTACACCTTC. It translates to CASSQGDSIGGYTF.

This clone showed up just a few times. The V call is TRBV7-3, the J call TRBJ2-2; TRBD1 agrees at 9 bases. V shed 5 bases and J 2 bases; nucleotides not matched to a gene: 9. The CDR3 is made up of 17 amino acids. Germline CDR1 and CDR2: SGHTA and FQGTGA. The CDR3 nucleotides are TGTGCCAGCAGCCCCCCGGGACAGGGCCCAAACACCGGGGAGCTGTTTTTT. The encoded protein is CASSPPGQGPNTGELFF.

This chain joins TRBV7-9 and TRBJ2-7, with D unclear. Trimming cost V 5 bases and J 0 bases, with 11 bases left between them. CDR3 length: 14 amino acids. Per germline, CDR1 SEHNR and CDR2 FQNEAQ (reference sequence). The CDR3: CASSAVGSSYEQYF. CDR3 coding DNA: TGTGCCAGCAGCGCCGTGGGCAGCTCCTACGAGCAGTACTTC. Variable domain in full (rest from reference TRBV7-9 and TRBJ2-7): DTGVSQNPRHKITKRGQNVTFRCDPISEHNRLYWYRQTLGQGPEFLTYFQNEAQLEKSRLLSDRFSAERPKGSFSTLEIQRTEQGDSAMYLCASSAVGSSYEQYFGPGTRLTVT.